The TCR beta chain described here comes from a study of blood T cells in healthy people across ages. It was around 10 milliliters of peripheral blood that were drawn from each donor. Between the trimmed V and J ends, which lost 2 bases and 4 bases, there was a span of 16 bases. CDR3 length: 16 residues. Germline V gene data show CDR1 as SGHRS and CDR2 as YFSETQ. A second about 7 to 11 cycle PCR used barcoded and J-beta primers. Tagging of each cDNA molecule was performed by a template-switch adaptor with 12 random nucleotides. TCRdb reprocessed the 5' RACE reads via MiXCR and lists one record per CDR3 protein. Among approximately 600,000 distinct CDR3 sequences listed, 58% were seen once. This clonotype came up a few times. Its antigen is unidentified. Study conclusions and caveats: Strong correlation linked observed beta diversity and percent naive T cells. Both naive CD4+ cell counts and diversity were greater in long-lived donors than in aged donors.

The V gene is TRBV5-1, the J gene TRBJ2-1, with unresolved D. This TCR was sampled from a man between 60 and 75 years old in good health. Sequencing was carried out using blood. CDR3 region: CASSFAASTVYNEQFF. The CDR3 region has the DNA TGCGCCAGCAGCTTTGCGGCCTCCACGGTTTACAATGAGCAGTTCTTC.